This TCR beta chain was observed in a study of cytomegalovirus exposure and HLA in healthy donors. Findings and caveats of the study: Immune exposure was documented only through CMV serostatus.

This clone was detected only a few times. As yet, its antigen is unknown. The CDR3 runs to 15 residues. Germline V gene sequence: CDR1 LNHNV, CDR2 YYDKDF (reference sequence). The V segment lost 8 bases and the J segment 3 bases; nucleotides outside the gene matches: 6. PCR was performed using 60 Vbeta and 13 Jbeta primers. Sequencing was performed with immunoSEQ multiplex PCR; in TCRdb, only in-frame clones are kept and a portion is missing. This table holds 95,000 to 100,000 clones, 76% found once. The sequenced material came from PBMCs. This sequence joins TRBV15 and TRBJ1-5; TRBD1 aligns across 11 bases. This sequence originates from a middle-aged man in good health and CMV-seronegative. CDR3 region: CATGTGGMINQPQHF. The CDR3 coding sequence is TGTGCCACCGGGACAGGGGGGATGATCAATCAGCCCCAGCATTTT.